The clone carrying this T cell receptor beta chain was seen a single time. Sequencing was performed with immunoSEQ multiplex PCR; in TCRdb, only in-frame clones are kept and a portion is missing. Of approximately 500,000 clones detected, 75% to 90% appear once; the ten largest clones hold around 0.9%. This sample stems from a study of blood T cell repertoires in COVID-19. Trimming took off 0 bases at V and 4 bases at J, with 10 bases between the two ends. In germline, CDR1 is SGHTA, CDR2 FQGNSA. The CDR3 is 14 amino acids. Sequenced input: peripheral blood. The clonotype was recovered from a man aged 18 to 35 with COVID-19, enrolled during active disease. The V call is TRBV7-2, the J call TRBJ2-7; possible D gene TRBD2, 6 bases. This chain's CDR3 is CASSLARREYEQYF. CDR3 coding DNA: TGTGCCAGCAGCTTAGCGAGGAGGGAATACGAGCAGTACTTC.